What follows is one T cell receptor beta chain and its context. V trimming: 4 bases; J trimming: 3 bases; junction bases outside the gene matches: 9. Germline V lookup: CDR1 SGHTA, CDR2 FQGNSA. The CDR3 loop spans 17 amino acids. The source of the sample is a study of blood T cell repertoires in COVID-19. Looking at the study overall: COVID-19 samples from acute and convalescent phases originated in the United States, Italy and Spain. PBMCs, B-cell-depleted T cells, or T cells provided the cDNA or gDNA that made up the material.

As originally analysed: Researchers report that nucleated cell counts were estimated from reference gene primer amplification. Only in-frame clones appear in the TCRdb table, and some are missing; sequencing was by immunoSEQ multiplex PCR. V, J and clone size reflect that table, while D and trimming were determined from the DNA. Among 95,000 to 150,000 clones listed, over 65% were seen once. The sample consisted of peripheral blood. This receptor was obtained from a woman aged 70-85 years with acute or convalescent COVID-19. The J gene is TRBJ1-4, the V gene TRBV7-2; 9 positions match TRBD1. The CDR3 coding sequence is TGTGCCAGCAGCTCCCCTCGGACAGGGGCAGCTAATGAAAAACTGTTTTTT. It is translated as CASSSPRTGAANEKLFF.